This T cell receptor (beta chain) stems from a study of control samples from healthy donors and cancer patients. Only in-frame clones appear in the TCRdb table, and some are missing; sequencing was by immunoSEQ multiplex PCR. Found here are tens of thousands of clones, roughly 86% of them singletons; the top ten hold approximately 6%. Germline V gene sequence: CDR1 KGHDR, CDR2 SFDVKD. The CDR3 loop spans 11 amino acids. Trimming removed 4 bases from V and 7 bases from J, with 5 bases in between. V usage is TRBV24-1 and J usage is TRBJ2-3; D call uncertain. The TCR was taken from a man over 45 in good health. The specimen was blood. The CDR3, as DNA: TGTGCCACCAGTGAAGGGAATACGCAGTATTTT. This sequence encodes CATSEGNTQYF.